This T cell receptor beta chain originates from a study of cytomegalovirus exposure and HLA in healthy donors. In the study overall: Genotyping showed 81% of roughly 400 donors falling in the Caucasian-associated ancestry cluster. Study findings and constraints: Cytomegalovirus status was reportedly diagnosed by the classifier with high sensitivity and specificity. Researchers reported in a later analysis that a missense DCLRE1C variant was tied to TCR beta V- and J-gene trimming. Productive status was seen about 90% or about 30% of the time for most TCR beta V segments in an earlier analysis.

It was with 60 Vbeta and 13 Jbeta primers that the PCR ran. Sequenced by immunoSEQ multiplex PCR; TCRdb stores in-frame clones only, minus some. The sample has approximately 130,000 clones, roughly 80% seen once; the top ten hold roughly 4.2%. A note on this clone: Its antigen is not identified.

Trimming removed 3 bases at V and 8 bases at J, with 14 bases between. The CDR3 length is 14 residues. Germline loops: CDR1 SGDLS, CDR2 YYNGEE. The clonotype was recovered from a woman aged 40 to 49 in good health and CMV-seronegative. Sequencing used PBMCs. The rearrangement joins TRBV9 to TRBJ2-2; D perhaps matches TRBD1 (5 bases). CDR3 sequence: CASSGTTGDGELFF. In DNA form, the CDR3 reads TGTGCCAGCAGCGGGACCACAGGAGATGGGGAGCTGTTTTTT.